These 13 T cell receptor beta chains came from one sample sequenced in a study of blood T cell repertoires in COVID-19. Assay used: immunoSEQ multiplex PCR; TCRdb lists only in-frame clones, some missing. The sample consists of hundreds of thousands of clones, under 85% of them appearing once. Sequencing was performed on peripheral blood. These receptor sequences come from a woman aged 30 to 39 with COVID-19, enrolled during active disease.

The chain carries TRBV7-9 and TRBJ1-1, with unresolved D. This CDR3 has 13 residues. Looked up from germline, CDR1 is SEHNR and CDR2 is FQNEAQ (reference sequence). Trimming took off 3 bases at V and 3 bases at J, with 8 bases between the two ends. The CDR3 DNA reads TGTGCCAGCAGCTTTACCGAGCACACTGAAGCTTTCTTT. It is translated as CASSFTEHTEAFF.

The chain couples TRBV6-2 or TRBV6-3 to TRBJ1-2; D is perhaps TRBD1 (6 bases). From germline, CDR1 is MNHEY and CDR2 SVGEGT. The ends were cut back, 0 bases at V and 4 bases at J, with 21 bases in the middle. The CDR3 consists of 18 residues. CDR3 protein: CASSYSQTGYGDVYGYTF. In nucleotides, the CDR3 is TGTGCCAGCAGTTACTCCCAGACAGGCTATGGGGACGTCTATGGCTACACCTTC.

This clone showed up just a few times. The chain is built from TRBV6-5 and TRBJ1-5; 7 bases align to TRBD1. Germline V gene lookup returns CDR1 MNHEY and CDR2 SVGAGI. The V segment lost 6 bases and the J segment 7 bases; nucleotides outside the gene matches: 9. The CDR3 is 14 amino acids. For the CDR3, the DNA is TGTGCCAGCAGACCACCAGGGGGGAGCCAGCCCCAGCATTTT. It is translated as CASRPPGGSQPQHF.

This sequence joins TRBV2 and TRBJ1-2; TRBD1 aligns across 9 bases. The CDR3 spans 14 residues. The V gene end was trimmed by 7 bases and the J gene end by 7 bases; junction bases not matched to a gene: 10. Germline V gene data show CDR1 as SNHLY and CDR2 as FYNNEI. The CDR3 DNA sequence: TGTGCCAGCAAACCGGGACAGGGAGGTGGTGGCTACACCTTC. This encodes CASKPGQGGGGYTF.

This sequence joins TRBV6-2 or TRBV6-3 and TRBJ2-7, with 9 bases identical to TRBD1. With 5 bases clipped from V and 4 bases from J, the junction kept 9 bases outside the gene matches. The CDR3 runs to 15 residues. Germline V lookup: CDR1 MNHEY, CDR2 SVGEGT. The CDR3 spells CASSTSDRGGYEQYF. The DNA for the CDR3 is TGTGCCAGCAGTACCTCGGACAGGGGCGGTTACGAGCAGTACTTC.

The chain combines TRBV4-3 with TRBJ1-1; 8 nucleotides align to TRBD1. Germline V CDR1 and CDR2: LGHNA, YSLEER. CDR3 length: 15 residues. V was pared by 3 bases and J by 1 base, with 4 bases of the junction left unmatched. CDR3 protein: CASSHLGQGNTEAFF. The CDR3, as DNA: TGCGCCAGCAGCCATCTCGGACAGGGGAACACTGAAGCTTTCTTT.

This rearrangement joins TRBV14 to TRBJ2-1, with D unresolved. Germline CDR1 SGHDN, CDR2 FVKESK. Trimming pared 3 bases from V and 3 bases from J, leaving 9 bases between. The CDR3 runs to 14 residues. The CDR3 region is CASSQSSSYNEQFF. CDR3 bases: TGTGCCAGCAGCCAGAGTTCGAGCTACAATGAGCAGTTCTTC.

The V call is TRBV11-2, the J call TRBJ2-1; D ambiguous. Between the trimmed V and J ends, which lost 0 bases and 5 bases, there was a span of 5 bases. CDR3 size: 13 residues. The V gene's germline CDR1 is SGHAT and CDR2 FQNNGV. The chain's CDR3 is CASSLDRHNEQFF. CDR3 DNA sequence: TGTGCCAGCAGCTTAGACAGGCACAATGAGCAGTTCTTC.

The CDR3 sequence is CAISDPGQGSYEQYF. Here the CDR3 DNA reads TGTGCCATCAGTGATCCGGGACAGGGGAGCTACGAGCAGTACTTC. The chain combines TRBV10-3 with TRBJ2-7; 10 bases fit TRBD1. The CDR3 has 15 amino acids. Germline CDR1 and CDR2: ENHRY and SYGVKD. Trimming took 3 bases from V and 3 from J; bases not matched to a gene: 5.

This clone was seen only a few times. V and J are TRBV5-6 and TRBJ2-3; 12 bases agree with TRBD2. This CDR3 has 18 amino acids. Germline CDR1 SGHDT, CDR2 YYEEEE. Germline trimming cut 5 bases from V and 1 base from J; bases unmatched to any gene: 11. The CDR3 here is CASSQLAGGVIGTDTQYF. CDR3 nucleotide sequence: TGTGCCAGCAGTCAACTAGCGGGGGGCGTTATCGGCACAGATACGCAGTATTTT.

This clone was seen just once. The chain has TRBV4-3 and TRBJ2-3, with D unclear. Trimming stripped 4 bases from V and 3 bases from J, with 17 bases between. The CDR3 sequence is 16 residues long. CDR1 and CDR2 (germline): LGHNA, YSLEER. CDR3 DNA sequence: TGCGCCAGCAGCCCGGGTACCGAGGCCATAACAGATACGCAGTATTTT. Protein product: CASSPGTEAITDTQYF.

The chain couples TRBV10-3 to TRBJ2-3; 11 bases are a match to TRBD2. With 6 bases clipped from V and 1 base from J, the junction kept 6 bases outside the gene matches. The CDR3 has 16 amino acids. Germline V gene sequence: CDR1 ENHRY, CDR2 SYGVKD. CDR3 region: CAISRLLAGGTDTQYF. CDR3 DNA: TGTGCCATCAGCCGCCTACTAGCGGGAGGCACAGATACGCAGTATTTT.

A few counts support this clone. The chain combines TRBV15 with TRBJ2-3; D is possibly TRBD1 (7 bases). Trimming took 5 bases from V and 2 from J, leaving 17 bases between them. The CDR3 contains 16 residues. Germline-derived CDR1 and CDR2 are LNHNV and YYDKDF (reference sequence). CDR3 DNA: TGTGCCACCAGCGGGAATCGGGGGACAGACACAGATACGCAGTATTTT. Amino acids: CATSGNRGTDTDTQYF.